This T cell receptor (beta chain) appears in the sequencing data of a study of blood T cell repertoires in COVID-19. The CDR3 contains 16 residues. Germline lookup yields CDR1 LNHDA and CDR2 SQIVND (reference sequence). Trimming stripped 3 bases from V and 1 base from J, with 15 bases between. Profiled with immunoSEQ multiplex PCR; TCRdb holds only in-frame clones, not every one. The sample lists hundreds of thousands of clones, 80% occurring once. Sequencing input: PBMCs or T cells enriched from blood (not recorded which). The sequence derives from a man in his thirties or forties with acute COVID-19. The chain has TRBV19 and TRBJ1-1, with D perhaps TRBD1 (6 bases). The CDR3 spells CASSMAQGRGNTEAFF. CDR3 coding DNA: TGTGCCAGTAGTATGGCCCAGGGCAGGGGGAACACTGAAGCTTTCTTT.